These T cell receptor beta chains were read from a single sample in a study of T cell responses to AZD1222 COVID-19 vaccine. Assay: immunoSEQ multiplex PCR; the TCRdb copy retains only in-frame clones and omits some. The data contain roughly 30,000 clones, roughly 74% of them singletons. The source material was peripheral blood, sampled 28 days after the second AZD1222 dose. These receptors came from an adult who received the AZD1222 COVID-19 vaccine. The CDR3 runs from the conserved cysteine through the conserved F or W. A D gene is named only where the DNA matches it firmly. Not all rows give a size; the values are once, few, many and, for expanded clones, a class.

TRBV19	-	TRBJ1-6	-	CASSISRVESPLHF	TGTGCCAGTAGTATATCCAGGGTGGAGTCACCCCTCCACTTT
TRBV5-6	few	TRBJ2-1	-	CASSPGQNEQFF	TGTGCCAGCAGCCCTGGACAGAATGAGCAGTTCTTC
TRBV3-1/TRBV3-2	-	TRBJ2-1	-	CASSQDPRPAPRGSRNNEQFF	TGTGCCAGCAGCCAAGATCCCCGGCCTGCCCCTAGGGGGAGCCGAAACAATGAGCAGTTCTTC
TRBV7-3	once	TRBJ2-2	-	CASRPAGPGGTGELFF	TGTGCCAGCAGACCCGCCGGGCCCGGAGGCACCGGGGAGCTGTTTTTT
TRBV4-1	few	TRBJ1-5	TRBD1	CASSPTPGQGAYQPQHF	TGCGCCAGCAGCCCCACTCCGGGACAGGGGGCCTATCAGCCCCAGCATTTT
TRBV10-3	-	TRBJ2-7	TRBD2	CAISASGYEQYF	TGTGCCATCAGCGCTAGCGGCTACGAGCAGTACTTC
TRBV18	-	TRBJ2-2	-	CASSPAGLVKTGELFF	TGTGCCAGCTCACCCGCGGGGTTGGTGAAGACCGGGGAGCTGTTTTTT
TRBV3-1/TRBV3-2	-	TRBJ1-5	-	CASSQTSGRNQPQHF	TGTGCCAGCAGCCAAACGTCAGGGCGCAATCAGCCCCAGCATTTT
TRBV29-1	-	TRBJ1-1	-	CSAMGQNGVTEAFF	TGCAGCGCCATGGGGCAGAACGGGGTCACTGAAGCTTTCTTT
TRBV5-4	-	TRBJ2-3	-	CASSLQGSTDTQYF	TGTGCCAGCAGCTTGCAGGGGTCCACAGATACGCAGTATTTT
TRBV12-3/TRBV12-4	-	TRBJ2-1	-	CASSLLAKNEQFF	TGTGCCAGCAGTTTACTTGCGAAAAATGAGCAGTTCTTC
TRBV7-2	-	TRBJ1-5	-	CASSLALRDGQPQHF	TGTGCCAGCAGCTTAGCGTTGAGGGACGGTCAGCCCCAGCATTTT
TRBV29-1	-	TRBJ2-5	TRBD1	CSVRGTGKETQYF	TGCAGCGTTCGGGGGACAGGGAAAGAGACCCAGTACTTC
TRBV7-6	few	TRBJ2-5	TRBD2	CASSFRSGRAHGETQYF	TGTGCCAGCAGCTTTCGTTCCGGGAGGGCCCACGGAGAGACCCAGTACTTC
TRBV12-3/TRBV12-4	-	TRBJ2-3	TRBD1	CASSFSGQGAFF	TGTGCCAGCAGTTTTTCGGGACAGGGGGCGTTTTTT
TRBV7-3	once	TRBJ2-3	-	CASSIRSGQTDTQYF	TGTGCCAGCAGCATCCGGAGCGGGCAAACAGATACGCAGTATTTT
TRBV5-1	-	TRBJ1-6	-	CASSDRPDYNSPLHF	TGCGCCAGCAGTGACAGGCCGGACTATAATTCACCCCTCCACTTT
TRBV4-1	-	TRBJ2-1	-	CASSFPWGPNNEQFF	TGCGCCAGCAGCTTTCCATGGGGACCTAACAATGAGCAGTTCTTC
TRBV9	-	TRBJ2-7	TRBD2	CASSVSGGRFYEQYF	TGTGCCAGCAGCGTCAGCGGGGGACGATTCTACGAGCAGTACTTC
TRBV27	-	TRBJ1-1	TRBD1	CASSPRTGNTEAFF	TGTGCCAGCAGTCCCCGGACAGGGAACACTGAAGCTTTCTTT
TRBV20-1	-	TRBJ1-2	-	CSASVTGRDGYTF	TGCAGTGCTAGTGTCACGGGCCGGGATGGCTACACCTTC
TRBV27	-	TRBJ2-5	TRBD2	CASSPTRLAGVHETQYF	TGTGCCAGCAGTCCCACTAGACTAGCGGGAGTACATGAGACCCAGTACTTC
TRBV18	-	TRBJ1-1	-	CASSPIFMNTEAFF	TGTGCCAGCTCACCCATTTTCATGAACACTGAAGCTTTCTTT